This paragraph covers one T cell receptor beta chain sequence. The antigen remains undetermined. This entry comes from a study of human versus mouse CDR3 diversity and MHC coevolution. Clones were sequenced by immunoSEQ multiplex PCR, and TCRdb holds only the in-frame ones, with some missing. Of about 80,000 clones listed, 80% to 95% are singletons. Whole-study results and caveats: Among all groups, most of the three human donors showed least clonal inequality. By iCHAO1, human TCR beta clonotypes numbered roughly 1.7 million, the most.

The CDR3 loop spans 12 amino acids. Germline loops: CDR1 MNHEY, CDR2 SVGAGI. V was clipped by 7 bases and J by 4 bases; unmatched bases: 3. Sequenced material: naive CD4+ T cells from blood. Regarding subset: CD45RO-negative CD62L-positive naive CD4 T cells. V gene TRBV6-5 combines with J gene TRBJ1-2; 7 positions agree with TRBD1. The origin of this receptor is a person aged 30 to 69 in good health. CDR3 sequence reads: CASMGTAYGYTF. The DNA of the CDR3 is TGTGCCAGCATGGGGACAGCCTATGGCTACACCTTC.